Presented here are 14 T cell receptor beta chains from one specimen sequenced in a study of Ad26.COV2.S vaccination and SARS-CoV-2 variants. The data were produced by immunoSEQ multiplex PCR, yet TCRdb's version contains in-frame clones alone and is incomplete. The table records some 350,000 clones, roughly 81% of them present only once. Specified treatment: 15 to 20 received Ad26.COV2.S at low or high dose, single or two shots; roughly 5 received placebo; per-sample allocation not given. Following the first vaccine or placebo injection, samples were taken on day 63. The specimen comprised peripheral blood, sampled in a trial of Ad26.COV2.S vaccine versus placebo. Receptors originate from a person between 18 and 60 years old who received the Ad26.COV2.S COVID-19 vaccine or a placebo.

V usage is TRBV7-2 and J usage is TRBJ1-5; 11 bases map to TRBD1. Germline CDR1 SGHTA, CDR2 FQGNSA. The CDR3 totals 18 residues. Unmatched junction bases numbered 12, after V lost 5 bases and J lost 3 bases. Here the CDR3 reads CASSPRRTGGYLNQPQHF. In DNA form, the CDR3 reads TGTGCCAGCAGCCCACGCCGGACAGGGGGCTACCTCAATCAGCCCCAGCATTTT.

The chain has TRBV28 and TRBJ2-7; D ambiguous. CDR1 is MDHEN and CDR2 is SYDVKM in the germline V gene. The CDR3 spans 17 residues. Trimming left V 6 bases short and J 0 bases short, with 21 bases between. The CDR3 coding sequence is TGTGCCAGCAGCTTACCCACCCTAGGCGTAGGCTCCTACGAGCAGTACTTC. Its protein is CASSLPTLGVGSYEQYF.

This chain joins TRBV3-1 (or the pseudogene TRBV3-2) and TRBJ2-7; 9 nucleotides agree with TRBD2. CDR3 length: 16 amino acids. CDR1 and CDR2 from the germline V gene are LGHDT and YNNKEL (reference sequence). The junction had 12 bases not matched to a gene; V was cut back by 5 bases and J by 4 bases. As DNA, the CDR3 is TGTGCCAGCAGCTTCGGGGTAGCGGGAGTAAGGTACGAGCAGTACTTC. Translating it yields CASSFGVAGVRYEQYF.

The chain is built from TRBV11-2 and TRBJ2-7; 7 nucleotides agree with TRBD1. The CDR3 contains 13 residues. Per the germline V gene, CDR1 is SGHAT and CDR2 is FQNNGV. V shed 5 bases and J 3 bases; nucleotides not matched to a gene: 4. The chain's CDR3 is CASSPRTGYEQYF. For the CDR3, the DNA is TGTGCCAGCAGCCCGCGGACAGGCTACGAGCAGTACTTC.

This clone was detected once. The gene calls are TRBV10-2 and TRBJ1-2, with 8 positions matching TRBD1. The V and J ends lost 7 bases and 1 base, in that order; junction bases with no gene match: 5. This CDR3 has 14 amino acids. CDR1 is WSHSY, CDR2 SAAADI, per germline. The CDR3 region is CASNPTGVNYGYTF. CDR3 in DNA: TGCGCCAGCAACCCGACAGGGGTTAACTATGGCTACACCTTC.

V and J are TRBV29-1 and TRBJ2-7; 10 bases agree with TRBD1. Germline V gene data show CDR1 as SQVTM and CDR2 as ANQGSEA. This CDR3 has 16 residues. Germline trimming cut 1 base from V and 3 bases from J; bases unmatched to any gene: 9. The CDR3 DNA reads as TGCAGCGTTGAAGGTTCTCGGGACAGGGGAAGCTACGAGCAGTACTTC. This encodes CSVEGSRDRGSYEQYF.

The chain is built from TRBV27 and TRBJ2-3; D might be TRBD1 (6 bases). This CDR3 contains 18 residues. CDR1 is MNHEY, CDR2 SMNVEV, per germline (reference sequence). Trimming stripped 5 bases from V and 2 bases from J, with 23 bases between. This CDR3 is CASSGGRTRPPFTDTQYF. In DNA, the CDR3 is TGTGCCAGCAGTGGGGGCCGGACAAGGCCACCCTTCACAGATACGCAGTATTTT.

In DNA form, the CDR3 reads TGTGCCAGCAGCCCTGGACTAGCGGAGGACAATGAGCAGTTCTTC. Translating it yields CASSPGLAEDNEQFF. The rearrangement uses TRBV7-9 and TRBJ2-1; 10 bases agree with TRBD2. The V gene end was trimmed by 5 bases and the J gene end by 5 bases; junction bases not matched to a gene: 6. Looked up from germline, CDR1 is SEHNR and CDR2 is FQNEAQ (reference sequence). The CDR3 sequence is 15 residues long.

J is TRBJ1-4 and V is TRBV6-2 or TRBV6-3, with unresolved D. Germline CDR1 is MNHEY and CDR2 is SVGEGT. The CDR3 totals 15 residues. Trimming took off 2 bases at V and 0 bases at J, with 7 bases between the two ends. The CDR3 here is CASSYLHPTNEKLFF. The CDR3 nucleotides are TGTGCCAGCAGTTACCTGCACCCAACTAATGAAAAACTGTTTTTT.

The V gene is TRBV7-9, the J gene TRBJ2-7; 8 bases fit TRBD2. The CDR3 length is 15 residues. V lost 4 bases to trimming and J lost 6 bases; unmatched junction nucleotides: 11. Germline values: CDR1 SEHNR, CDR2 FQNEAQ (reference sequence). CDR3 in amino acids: CASSSSTSVGGEQYF. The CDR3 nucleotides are TGTGCCAGCAGCTCGTCGACTAGCGTGGGAGGCGAGCAGTACTTC.

This CDR3 is CAWSHPFYEQYF. The CDR3 nucleotides are TGTGCCTGGAGTCACCCTTTCTACGAGCAGTACTTC. This chain connects TRBV30 to TRBJ2-7; no definite D call. The CDR3 extends over 12 amino acids. CDR1 GTSNPN and CDR2 SVGIG come from the germline V gene (reference sequence). Trimming left V 2 bases short and J 3 bases short, with 8 bases between.

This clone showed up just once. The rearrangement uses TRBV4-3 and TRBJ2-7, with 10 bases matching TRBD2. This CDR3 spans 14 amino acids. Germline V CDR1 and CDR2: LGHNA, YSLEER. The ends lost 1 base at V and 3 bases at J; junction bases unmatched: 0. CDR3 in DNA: TGCGCCAGCAGCCAAGGGACTAGCGGCTACGAGCAGTACTTC. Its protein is CASSQGTSGYEQYF.

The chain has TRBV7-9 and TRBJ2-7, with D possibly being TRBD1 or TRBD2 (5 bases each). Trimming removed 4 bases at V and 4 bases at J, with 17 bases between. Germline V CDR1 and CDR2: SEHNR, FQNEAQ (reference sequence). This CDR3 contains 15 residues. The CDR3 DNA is TGTGCCAGCAGCTCTCCCCGGGACCCAAGATACGAGCAGTACTTC. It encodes CASSSPRDPRYEQYF.

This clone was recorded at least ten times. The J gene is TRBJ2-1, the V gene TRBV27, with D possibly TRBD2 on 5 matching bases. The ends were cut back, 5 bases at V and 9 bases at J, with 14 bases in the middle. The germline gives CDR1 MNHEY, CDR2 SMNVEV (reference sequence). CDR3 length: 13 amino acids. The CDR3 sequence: CASSPSPEGEQFF. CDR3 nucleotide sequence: TGTGCCAGCAGTCCCTCCCCTGAGGGTGAGCAGTTCTTC.